This passage covers 25 T cell receptor beta chains from one sample sequenced in a study of T cells in Graves' hyperthyroidism and ophthalmopathy. Regions amplified from RNA transcripts were the TCR beta CDR3 regions. Using the HTBI primer set, a first-round RT-PCR was run on the TCR CDR3. In TCRdb, the multiplex PCR reads were re-called with MiXCR into one record per CDR3 protein. The sample contains approximately 400,000 distinct CDR3 sequences, approximately 13% of which appear only once. Specimen: blood. All receptors come from a woman aged 55-70 years with Graves' hyperthyroidism.

Concerning this clonotype itself: A read error is possible here, since a much larger clone lies one base away. The chain links TRBV3-1 to TRBJ2-5, with D hard to call. The CDR3 totals 11 residues. Germline CDR1 is LGHDT and CDR2 is YNNKEL (reference sequence). Trimming left V 7 bases short and J 7 bases short, with 10 bases between. CDR3 region: CASIQLRTQYF. The CDR3 DNA reads as TGTGCCAGCATCCAGTTAAGGACCCAGTACTTC.

The rearrangement uses TRBV6-9 and TRBJ2-1; 8 bases match TRBD1. The CDR3 is 15 residues long. Germline-derived CDR1 and CDR2 are MNHGY and SVAAGI. Trimming at V came to 3 bases and at J to 5 bases, leaving 6 bases not matched to a gene. CDR3 loop: CASSYLGQVDNEQFF. The CDR3 DNA is TGTGCCAGCAGTTACCTGGGACAGGTGGACAATGAGCAGTTCTTC.

The rearrangement joins TRBV2 to TRBJ2-5; TRBD1 aligns across 9 bases. The V segment lost 5 bases and the J segment 2 bases; nucleotides outside the gene matches: 6. CDR1 is SNHLY and CDR2 is FYNNEI in the germline V gene. The CDR3 totals 15 residues. CDR3 in DNA: TGTGCCAGCAGTACCGGGACAGGGCCTCAAGAGACCCAGTACTTC. It yields the protein CASSTGTGPQETQYF.

This clonotype has at least ten counts. The V gene is TRBV27, the J gene TRBJ2-1, with D tentatively TRBD1 (5 bases). The germline CDR1 and CDR2 sequences are MNHEY and SMNVEV (reference sequence). The CDR3 consists of 15 residues. V was trimmed by 8 bases and J by 1 base, leaving 15 bases between them. The CDR3 DNA reads as TGTGCCAGCCTTAACCTCCGACAGTCCTACAATGAGCAGTTCTTC. Amino acid sequence: CASLNLRQSYNEQFF.

V usage is TRBV3-1 and J usage is TRBJ2-1; 15 bases line up with TRBD2. Germline CDR1 is LGHDT and CDR2 is YNNKEL (reference sequence). V shed 1 base and J 7 bases; nucleotides not matched to a gene: 2. The CDR3 is 16 residues long. CDR3 region: CASSQAGTSGRNEQFF. The CDR3 DNA follows: TGTGCCAGCAGCCAAGCCGGGACTAGCGGGAGGAATGAGCAGTTCTTC.

This clonotype has at least ten counts. This chain links TRBV18 with TRBJ2-3; D remains unclear. This CDR3 spans 13 amino acids. The V gene lost 6 bases and the J gene lost 4 bases, with 11 bases spanning the gap. CDR1 and CDR2 from the germline V gene are KGHSH and LQKENI. The CDR3 is CASSPSEPDTQYF. In nucleotides, the CDR3 is TGTGCCAGCTCCCCAAGCGAGCCAGATACGCAGTATTTT.

J is TRBJ1-6 and V is TRBV4-2; D is ambiguous. This CDR3 comprises 15 residues. Germline V gene lookup returns CDR1 LGHNA and CDR2 YNFKEQ. V lost 1 base, J lost 9 bases, and 13 bases lay in between. The CDR3 here is CASSQVRVEGSPLHF. The DNA of the CDR3 is TGTGCCAGCAGCCAAGTGAGGGTTGAGGGTTCACCCCTCCACTTT.

In this sample, this clonotype turned up a few times. The V call is TRBV11-2, the J call TRBJ2-7; TRBD1 or TRBD2 may be the D gene (5 bases each). V shed 7 bases and J shed 0 bases, with 16 bases lying between them. The CDR3 contains 15 residues. Germline V gene lookup returns CDR1 SGHAT and CDR2 FQNNGV. CDR3 protein: CASNLQAGTSYEQYF. CDR3 nucleotides: TGTGCCAGCAACCTACAGGCCGGGACCTCCTACGAGCAGTACTTC.

The chain uses TRBV10-1 and TRBJ2-1, with TRBD2 matching over 7 bases. The CDR3 consists of 15 residues. Germline values: CDR1 WNHNN, CDR2 SYGVQD (reference sequence). The V gene end was trimmed by 0 bases and the J gene end by 8 bases; junction bases not matched to a gene: 7. The CDR3 nucleotides are TGCGCCAGCAGTGAGTCGAGCGGGATCACCGATGAGCAGTTCTTC. This encodes CASSESSGITDEQFF.

V usage is TRBV5-1 and J usage is TRBJ1-2; D remains ambiguous. Trimming shortened V by 4 bases and J by 4 bases, and 8 bases separated the two germline ends. The CDR3 totals 12 residues. The germline V gene has CDR1 SGHRS and CDR2 YFSETQ. CDR3 in amino acids: CASSSTPYGYTF. The CDR3, as DNA: TGCGCCAGCAGCAGCACACCCTATGGCTACACCTTC.

There are many counts of this clonotype. This chain uses TRBV5-1 with TRBJ2-3, with D possibly matching TRBD2 (5 bases). The germline V gene encodes CDR1 SGHRS and CDR2 YFSETQ. The V end was cut by 0 bases, the J end by 1 base, with 6 bases between. The CDR3 sequence is 14 residues long. As DNA, the CDR3 is TGCGCCAGCAGCTTGGTTAGCGGCACAGATACGCAGTATTTT. Translation: CASSLVSGTDTQYF.

This clonotype occurred many times. V is TRBV3-1 and J is TRBJ2-1; D is ambiguous. V was trimmed by 0 bases and J by 0 bases, leaving 9 bases between them. Germline CDR1 LGHDT, CDR2 YNNKEL (reference sequence). The CDR3 is 16 amino acids. The CDR3 region is CASSQDSSSSYNEQFF. The CDR3 DNA is TGTGCCAGCAGCCAAGACTCCTCGAGCTCCTACAATGAGCAGTTCTTC.

This clonotype has just a few counts. The gene calls are TRBV19 and TRBJ1-3; D call uncertain. V dropped 5 bases and J dropped 0 bases, with 11 bases sitting between them. CDR3 length: 15 residues. Germline CDR1 is LNHDA and CDR2 is SQIVND (reference sequence). The DNA of the CDR3 is TGTGCCAGTAGTTCTTCAGCTTCCTCTGGAAACACCATATATTTT. Protein product: CASSSSASSGNTIYF. Full variable domain (outside the CDR3, taken from reference TRBV19 and TRBJ1-3): DGGITQSPKYLFRKEGQNVTLSCEQNLNHDAMYWYRQDPGQGLRLIYYSQIVNDFQKGDIAEGYSVSREKKESFPLTVTSAQKNPTAFYLCASSSSASSGNTIYFGEGSWLTVV.

This clonotype was counted only a few times. The V and J genes are TRBV18 and TRBJ1-2; D is unresolved. V was shortened by 3 bases and J by 4 bases, with 12 bases between the two germline ends. Germline CDR1 KGHSH, CDR2 LQKENI. The CDR3 spans 14 residues. As DNA, the CDR3 is TGTGCCAGCTCACCGGTAAGGGAACGCTATGGCTACACCTTC. This gives the protein CASSPVRERYGYTF.

This clonotype has a count of ten or more. V usage is TRBV3-1 and J usage is TRBJ2-5; D might be TRBD2 (6 bases). Trimming stripped 1 base from V and 2 bases from J, with 8 bases between. This CDR3 is 14 amino acids long. Germline loops: CDR1 LGHDT, CDR2 YNNKEL (reference sequence). CDR3 nucleotide sequence: TGTGCCAGCAGCCAAGTGGCGGGACAAGAGACCCAGTACTTC. Its protein product is CASSQVAGQETQYF.

This clonotype showed up just a few times. The CDR3, as DNA: TGTGCCAGCAGCGCGTGGGGAGGTTCCTACAATGAGCAGTTCTTC. This sequence encodes CASSAWGGSYNEQFF. The chain uses TRBV9 and TRBJ2-1; maybe TRBD2 (6 bases). Trimming stripped 3 bases from V and 1 base from J, with 11 bases between. This CDR3 region has 15 residues. In germline, CDR1 is SGDLS, CDR2 YYNGEE.

Regarding this clonotype: Just one base apart from a much larger clone, this may be a read error. The J gene is TRBJ1-1, the V gene TRBV30; D gene uncertain. From germline, CDR1 is GTSNPN and CDR2 SVGIG (reference sequence). This CDR3 region has 14 residues. CDR3 sequence (DNA): TGTGCCTGGAGTGTACTGGCAGTGAACCCTGAAGCTTTCTTT. Translated, it gives CAWSVLAVNPEAFF. Complete variable domain (other parts from reference TRBV30 and TRBJ1-1): SQTIHQWPATLVQPVGSPLSLECTVEGTSNPNLYWYRQAAGRGLQLLFYSVGIGQISSEVPQNLSASRPQDRQFILSSKKLLLSDSGFYLCAWSVLAVNPEAFFGQGTRLTVV.

This clonotype was found many times. This chain joins TRBV5-1 and TRBJ2-1, with 9 bases lining up with TRBD2. J was trimmed by 3 bases and V by 4 bases; bases with no gene match: 8. CDR3 length: 16 residues. Germline values: CDR1 SGHRS, CDR2 YFSETQ. CDR3 sequence (DNA): TGCGCCAGCAGCGAGACCGGGACTAGCAGCTACAATGAGCAGTTCTTC. Protein sequence: CASSETGTSSYNEQFF. The complete variable domain, with remaining parts taken from reference TRBV5-1 and TRBJ2-1, reads KAGVTQTPRYLIKTRGQQVTLSCSPISGHRSVSWYQQTPGQGLQFLFEYFSETQRNKGNFPGRFSGRQFSNSRSEMNVSTLELGDSALYLCASSETGTSSYNEQFFGPGTRLTVL.

This clonotype has a count of ten or more. The chain joins TRBV27 to TRBJ2-6; 7 bases match TRBD1. There are 16 residues in the CDR3. CDR1 is MNHEY and CDR2 is SMNVEV in the germline V gene (reference sequence). Losses at the gene ends were 6 bases for V and 3 bases for J; bases not matched to a gene: 8. The CDR3 nucleotides are TGTGCCAGCAGCACTGGGACAGCTGGTGGGGCCAACGTCCTGACTTTC. It yields the protein CASSTGTAGGANVLTF.

Concerning this clonotype: One junction end does not reproduce the germline sequence, and a read error may be involved. V usage is TRBV6-2 or TRBV6-3 and J usage is TRBJ1-5; the match to TRBD1 covers 7 bases. This CDR3 spans 13 amino acids. Germline lookup yields CDR1 MNHEY and CDR2 SVGEGT. CDR3 protein: CASRDRTDQPRHF. CDR3 bases: TGTGCCAGCAGGGACAGGACGGATCAGCCCCGGCATTTT.

Only a few counts were recorded for this clonotype. This rearrangement joins TRBV20-1 to TRBJ1-4, with a weak D call TRBD1 (6 bases). CDR3 length: 13 residues. Germline V gene lookup returns CDR1 DFQATT and CDR2 SNEGSKA (reference sequence). Trimming took off 1 base at V and 6 bases at J, with 9 bases between the two ends. The CDR3, as DNA: TGCAGTGCTAGAGTACAGGGTTATGAAAAACTGTTTTTT. Translation gives CSARVQGYEKLFF.

This clonotype appeared a few times. A single base separates this from a much larger clone, so it may be a read error. The gene calls are TRBV6-1 and TRBJ2-7; no firm D call. Germline assignment: CDR1 MNHNS and CDR2 SASEGT. This CDR3 contains 13 residues. The DNA of the CDR3 is TGTGCCAGCAGGGTACCTTCTGGTCTCGAGGAGTACTTC. Its protein product is CASRVPSGLEEYF.

The rearrangement joins TRBV3-1 to TRBJ2-3; unclear D gene. This CDR3 region has 14 residues. Germline V CDR1 and CDR2: LGHDT, YNNKEL (reference sequence). Trimming shortened V by 3 bases and J by 6 bases, and 13 bases separated the two germline ends. This CDR3 is CASSQTSRTDTQYF. DNA for the CDR3: TGTGCCAGCAGCCAGACCTCTAGAACCGATACGCAGTATTTT.

At least ten counts were recorded for this clonotype. V and J are TRBV20-1 and TRBJ2-3; D possibly corresponds to TRBD2 (5 bases). Trimming left V 1 base short and J 7 bases short, with 12 bases between. Germline V gene sequence: CDR1 DFQATT, CDR2 SNEGSKA (reference sequence). The CDR3 loop spans 13 amino acids. The CDR3 sequence is CSARVPAGNTQYF. CDR3 coding DNA: TGCAGTGCTAGAGTACCGGCCGGGAATACGCAGTATTTT.

This clonotype showed up many times. This chain joins TRBV6-5 and TRBJ1-2; D ambiguous. The germline CDR1 and CDR2 sequences are MNHEY and SVGAGI. V shed 2 bases and J shed 2 bases, with 3 bases lying between them. The CDR3 covers 12 residues. CDR3 sequence: CASSYSNYGYTF. CDR3 sequence (DNA): TGTGCCAGCAGTTACAGCAACTATGGCTACACCTTC.